This paragraph reports one T cell receptor (beta chain). This clone was seen a handful of times. Its antigen target is currently unknown. Nothing much larger sits one base from this clone, and base qualities are not available. Genomic DNA was isolated using the Qiagen DNeasy kit from unsorted PBMCs as well as from negatively selected CD4+ and CD8+ fractions. TCR beta CDR3 regions were amplified by immunoSEQ multiplex PCR using primers annealing to V and J segments. A synthetic immune receptor repertoire was used to minimize amplification bias, and any residual bias was removed computationally once sequencing was done. Turning to the authors' computational methods: Repertoire diversity was quantified as the Shannon entropy index using custom Python scripts. The unsorted, CD4+ and CD8+ repertoires were each analyzed separately, with the exception of combined analyses, where CD4+ and CD8+ sequences were merged in silico. A clone was considered expanded if an increase in frequency of at least 2-fold after treatment relative to C1D1 was found, and a pseudocount of 0.5 was applied to clones undetected at baseline. Singleton clones were defined as clones with 0 or 1 copy at C1D1, and non-singleton clones were defined as clones with 2 or more copies. By matching protein sequences in sorted samples from the same patient, clones expanded in unsorted samples were annotated as CD4+, CD8+ or unknown. Wilcoxon tests on paired samples were used to test diversity changes from C1D1 to C4D1. TCRdb took over this immuneACCESS table, retaining in-frame rearrangements with V and J assigned. Such tables are incomplete; in checked studies, under half of the missing clones stem from an unresolved V gene, and the remainder is unexplained. V and J calls and clone size are those listed in that table; D and trimming were worked out from the DNA. The sample table lists more than 90,000 clones, around four fifths of them with a count of one. The ten largest clonotypes hold about a tenth of the sample.

These data belong to a study of PD-1 blockade in classical Hodgkin lymphoma (dated by TCRdb to 2018 to 2020). Regarding the complete study: Nivolumab dosing was 3 mg/kg intravenously every 2 weeks, continuing until either disease progression or unacceptable toxicity. The study used TCR beta sequencing and CyTOF to define a peripheral blood immune signature of response to PD-1 blockade in classical Hodgkin lymphoma. What the authors observed across the whole study: Among trial patients, those achieving complete response had baseline diversity similar to that of newly diagnosed patients, while diversity was significantly lower in partial responders and progressors. Patients starting nivolumab less than 1 year after ASCT had lower diversity and were excluded from later analyses to avoid confounding by immune reconstitution. A significant rise by C4D1 was seen in CD4+ but not CD8+ TCR diversity (p=0.0027 vs p=0.16), with the rise being most apparent in complete responders (p=0.02). Only a single clinical trial cohort was studied, and what caused the repertoire differences, possibly disease activity or prior therapy, remained undefined. Baseline TCR diversity was reported as lower in newly diagnosed patients than in healthy donors, and lower still in relapsed/refractory patients.

Read against the paper, the sample's time point label means: cycle 4 day 1 (C4D1), after 6 weeks of nivolumab. Every trial patient had relapsed after autologous stem cell transplantation, and cohorts A, B and C differed in prior brentuximab vedotin exposure. The trial cohort was composed of over 50 patients with relapsed/refractory classical Hodgkin lymphoma, for whom complete response, partial response or progressive disease was recorded as best overall response. Single-agent nivolumab was administered to trial patients in the multi-cohort phase II CheckMate 205 trial. An independent review committee assessed best overall response by applying the 2007 International Working Group response criteria. Trial PBMCs were collected just before the start of nivolumab (C1D1) and during therapy at cycle 2 day 1 and cycle 4 day 1. Peripheral blood was collected in 8 mL Vacutainer Cell Preparation Tubes, from which PBMCs were isolated by centrifugation and then cryopreserved.

Ends trimmed: V by 5 bases, J by 4 bases; bases unmatched to a gene: 7. The germline V gene encodes CDR1 MNHNY and CDR2 SVGAGI (reference sequence). CDR3 length: 15 amino acids, cysteine to phenylalanine. CDR3 DNA only is kept here, 45 bases in frame from base 1. This clonotype was obtained from a human donor with classical Hodgkin lymphoma. The V gene is TRBV6-6 and the J gene is TRBJ2-2; 7 bases in the junction line up with TRBD1. Material: peripheral blood mononuclear cells (PBMCs), obtained before the fourth cycle of nivolumab. CDR3 loop: CASSLTGQGTGELFF. The DNA sequence is as follows: TGTGCCAGCAGTCTGACAGGGCAGGGCACCGGGGAGCTGTTTTTT.